Sequencing of this TCR beta chain was carried out in a study of radiotherapy plus CTLA-4 blockade in lung cancer. Findings and caveats of the study: Response was reportedly best predicted by early blood T cell clone dynamics, with interferon-beta. Expansion of tumor-derived TCR clones was observed in blood after radiotherapy plus ipilimumab.

As concerns this clone: The target antigen is unknown.

TCRdb's copy holds only in-frame clones and misses some; the assay was immunoSEQ multiplex PCR. This sample carries tens of thousands of clones, about 88% of them seen once, and the ten largest clones take around 7.6%. V lost 2 bases and J lost 6, with 13 bases in between. The CDR3 has 15 amino acids. Germline loops: CDR1 SGHTA, CDR2 FQGNSA. The chain employs TRBV7-2 and TRBJ1-4, with D possibly matching TRBD1 (5 bases). This receptor was taken from a human donor with non-small cell lung cancer whose response to radiotherapy plus ipilimumab could not be evaluated. Here the sequenced sample was peripheral blood, taken from a patient treated with radiotherapy plus ipilimumab. The CDR3: CASSLSSGEYEKLFF. The CDR3 coding sequence is TGTGCCAGCAGCTTATCCTCGGGGGAATATGAAAAACTGTTTTTT.